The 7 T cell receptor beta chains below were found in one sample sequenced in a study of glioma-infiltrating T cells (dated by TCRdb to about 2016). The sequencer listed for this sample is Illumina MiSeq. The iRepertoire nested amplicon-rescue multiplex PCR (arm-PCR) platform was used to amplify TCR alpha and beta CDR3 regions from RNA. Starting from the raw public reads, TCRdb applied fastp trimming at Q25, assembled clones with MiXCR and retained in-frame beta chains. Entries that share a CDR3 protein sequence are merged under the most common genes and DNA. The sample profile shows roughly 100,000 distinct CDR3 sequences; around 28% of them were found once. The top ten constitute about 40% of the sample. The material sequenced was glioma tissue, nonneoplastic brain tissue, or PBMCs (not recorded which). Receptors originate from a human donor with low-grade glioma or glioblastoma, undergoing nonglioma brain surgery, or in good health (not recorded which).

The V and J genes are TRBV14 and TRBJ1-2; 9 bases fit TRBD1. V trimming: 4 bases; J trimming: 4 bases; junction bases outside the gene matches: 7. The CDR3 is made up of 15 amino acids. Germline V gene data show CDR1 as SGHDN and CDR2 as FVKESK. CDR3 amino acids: CASSLPGQGAYGYTF. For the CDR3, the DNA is TGTGCCAGCAGCCTACCGGGACAGGGAGCCTATGGCTACACCTTC.

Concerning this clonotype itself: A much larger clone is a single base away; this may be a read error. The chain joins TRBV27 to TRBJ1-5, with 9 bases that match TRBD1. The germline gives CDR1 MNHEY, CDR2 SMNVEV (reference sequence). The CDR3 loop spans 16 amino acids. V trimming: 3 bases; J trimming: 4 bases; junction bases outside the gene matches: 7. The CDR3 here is CASSFYGTGSNQPQHF. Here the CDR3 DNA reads TGTGCCAGCAGTTTTTACGGGACAGGGAGTAATCAGCCCCAGCATTTT.

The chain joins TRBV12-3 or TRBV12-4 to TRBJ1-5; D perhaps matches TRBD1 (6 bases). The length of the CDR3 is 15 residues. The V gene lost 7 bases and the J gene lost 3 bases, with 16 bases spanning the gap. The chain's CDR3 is CASTLQGGNNQPQHF. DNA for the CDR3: TGTGCCAGCACCCTACAGGGAGGGAACAATCAGCCCCAGCATTTT.

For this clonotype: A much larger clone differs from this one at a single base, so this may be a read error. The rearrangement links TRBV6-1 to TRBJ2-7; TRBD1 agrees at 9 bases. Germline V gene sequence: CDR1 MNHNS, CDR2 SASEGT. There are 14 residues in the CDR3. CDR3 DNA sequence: TGTGCCAGCAGTGAACCGGGACAGGGCTACCAGCAGTACTTC. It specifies CASSEPGQGYQQYF.

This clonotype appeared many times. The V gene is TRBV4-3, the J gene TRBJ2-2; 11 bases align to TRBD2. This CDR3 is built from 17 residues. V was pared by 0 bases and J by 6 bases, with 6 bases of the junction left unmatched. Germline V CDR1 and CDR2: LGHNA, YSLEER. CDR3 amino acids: CASSQDLAGGGAGELFF. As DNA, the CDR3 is TGCGCCAGCAGCCAAGATCTAGCGGGGGGCGGAGCCGGGGAGCTGTTTTTT.

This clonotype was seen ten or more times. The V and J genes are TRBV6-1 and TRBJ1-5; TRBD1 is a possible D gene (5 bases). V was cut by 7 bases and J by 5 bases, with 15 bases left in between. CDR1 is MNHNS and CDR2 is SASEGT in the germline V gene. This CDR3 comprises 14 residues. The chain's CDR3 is CASNKGTADQPQHF. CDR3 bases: TGTGCCAGCAACAAGGGGACGGCGGATCAGCCCCAGCATTTT.

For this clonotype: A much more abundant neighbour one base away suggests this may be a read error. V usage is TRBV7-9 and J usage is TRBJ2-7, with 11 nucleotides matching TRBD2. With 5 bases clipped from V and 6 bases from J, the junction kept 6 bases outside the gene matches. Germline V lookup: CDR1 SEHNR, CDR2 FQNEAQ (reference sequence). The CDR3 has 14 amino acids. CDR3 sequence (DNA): TGTGCCAGCAGCCTTTTCCTAGCGGGGGGCGAGCAGTACTTC. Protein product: CASSLFLAGGEQYF.